These T cell receptor beta chains were read from a single sample in a study of cytomegalovirus exposure and HLA in healthy donors. TCRdb keeps only in-frame clones here, not all; method: immunoSEQ multiplex PCR. Its table records tens of thousands of clones. What was sequenced was PBMCs. The receptors shown here come from a male donor in good health and CMV-seronegative. The CDR3 runs from the conserved cysteine through the conserved F or W. D genes are given only for firm matches.

CDR3: CASSADRPGYEQYF
DNA: TGTGCCAGCAGCGCGGACAGGCCGGGCTACGAGCAGTACTTC
V: TRBV9
D: TRBD1
J: TRBJ2-7

CDR3: CASSEARNTEAFF
DNA: TGTGCCAGCTCAGAGGCCAGAAACACTGAAGCTTTCTTT
V: TRBV18
D: NA
J: TRBJ1-1

CDR3: CASSFRTGGNAQPQHF
DNA: TGTGCCAGCAGCTTTCGGACAGGGGGGAACGCTCAGCCCCAGCATTTT
V: TRBV7-8
D: TRBD1
J: TRBJ1-5

CDR3: CASSFGVEAFF
DNA: TGCGCCAGCAGCTTCGGGGTTGAAGCTTTCTTT
V: TRBV5-1
D: NA
J: TRBJ1-1

CDR3: CASSLLPGAGELFF
DNA: TGTGCCAGCAGCTTGCTCCCGGGGGCCGGGGAGCTGTTTTTT
V: TRBV5-5
D: NA
J: TRBJ2-2

CDR3: CASSLAGVGNQPQHF
DNA: TGTGCCAGCAGTTTAGCGGGAGTCGGCAATCAGCCCCAGCATTTT
V: TRBV27
D: NA
J: TRBJ1-5

CDR3: CSVGGSAASAYTF
DNA: TGCAGCGTTGGAGGATCAGCGGCCTCCGCTTACACCTTC
V: TRBV29-1
D: NA
J: TRBJ1-2

CDR3: CASSLRASGPYEQYF
DNA: TGTGCCAGCAGTTTGAGAGCTAGCGGCCCCTACGAGCAGTACTTC
V: TRBV27
D: TRBD2
J: TRBJ2-7

CDR3: CAWSGPLSGSTDTQYF
DNA: TGTGCCTGGAGTGGCCCCCTAAGCGGGAGCACAGATACGCAGTATTTT
V: TRBV30
D: NA
J: TRBJ2-3

CDR3: CASSPGGDRVAKNIQYF
DNA: TGTGCCAGCAGCCCCGGGGGGGACAGGGTCGCCAAAAACATTCAGTACTTC
V: TRBV11-2
D: NA
J: TRBJ2-4

CDR3: CASSPRRANYGYTF
DNA: TGTGCCAGCAGCCCCCGGCGGGCTAACTATGGCTACACCTTC
V: TRBV9
D: NA
J: TRBJ1-2

CDR3: CASSLVARDNEQFF
DNA: TGTGCCAGCAGCTTAGTCGCGAGAGACAATGAGCAGTTCTTC
V: TRBV7-9
D: NA
J: TRBJ2-1

CDR3: CASSQDGQGARGYTF
DNA: TGCGCCAGCAGCCAAGATGGGCAGGGGGCGCGGGGCTACACCTTC
V: TRBV4-1
D: TRBD1
J: TRBJ1-2

CDR3: CASSQVDSGRTYEQYF
DNA: TGTGCCAGCAGCCAAGTTGATAGCGGGAGAACCTACGAGCAGTACTTC
V: TRBV14
D: TRBD2
J: TRBJ2-7

CDR3: CASLSGQGYNEQFF
DNA: TGTGCCAGCCTTAGCGGGCAAGGCTACAATGAGCAGTTCTTC
V: TRBV2
D: TRBD2
J: TRBJ2-1

CDR3: CASSKGLAGGSEQFF
DNA: TGTGCCAGCAGCAAAGGACTAGCGGGAGGCAGTGAGCAGTTCTTC
V: TRBV7-6
D: TRBD2
J: TRBJ2-1

CDR3: CASRFRLFYGNTIYF
DNA: TGTGCAAGTCGCTTCAGGCTTTTTTATGGAAACACCATATATTTT
V: TRBV12-2
D: NA
J: TRBJ1-3

CDR3: CASSYLPGQGHYGYTF
DNA: TGTGCCAGCAGTTACCTCCCGGGACAGGGCCACTATGGCTACACCTTC
V: TRBV6-6
D: TRBD1
J: TRBJ1-2

CDR3: CSVQTATYEQYF
DNA: TGCAGCGTGCAGACAGCAACCTACGAGCAGTACTTC
V: TRBV29-1
D: NA
J: TRBJ2-7

CDR3: CASRPFGDSGELFF
DNA: TGTGCCAGCAGGCCCTTCGGGGATTCAGGGGAGCTGTTTTTT
V: TRBV6-6
D: NA
J: TRBJ2-2

CDR3: CASSMGTGIHEQYF
DNA: TGTGCCAGTAGTATGGGGACAGGGATCCACGAGCAGTACTTC
V: TRBV19
D: TRBD1
J: TRBJ2-7

CDR3: CASSRKPTVEKLFF
DNA: TGTGCCAGTAGCAGGAAACCCACGGTGGAAAAACTGTTTTTT
V: TRBV19
D: NA
J: TRBJ1-4

CDR3: CASSPLRLAGANTGELFF
DNA: TGTGCCAGCAGCCCGCTTCGACTAGCGGGAGCGAACACCGGGGAGCTGTTTTTT
V: TRBV7-9
D: TRBD2
J: TRBJ2-2

CDR3: CASSEALQGLYGYTF
DNA: TGTGCCAGCAGTGAAGCGCTTCAGGGCTTATATGGCTACACCTTC
V: TRBV6-1
D: NA
J: TRBJ1-2

CDR3: CASSSPTSGSGNEQFF
DNA: TGTGCCAGCAGCTCCCCGACTAGCGGGAGTGGTAATGAGCAGTTCTTC
V: TRBV7-6
D: TRBD2
J: TRBJ2-1

CDR3: CASNTGETQYF
DNA: TGTGCCAGCAATACGGGAGAGACCCAGTACTTC
V: TRBV6-5
D: NA
J: TRBJ2-5

CDR3: CASRPTGKNIQYF
DNA: TGTGCCAGCAGACCCACGGGGAAAAACATTCAGTACTTC
V: TRBV11-2
D: NA
J: TRBJ2-4

CDR3: CASSPQTSGSFEQFF
DNA: TGTGCCAGCTCACCACAGACTAGCGGGTCGTTTGAGCAGTTCTTC
V: TRBV18
D: TRBD2
J: TRBJ2-1

CDR3: CASSQVFDSGTDTQYF
DNA: TGTGCCAGCAGCCAAGTGTTTGATAGTGGCACAGATACGCAGTATTTT
V: TRBV4-2
D: NA
J: TRBJ2-3

CDR3: CASSHPRTENEQFF
DNA: TGTGCCAGCAGCCATCCCCGGACTGAGAATGAGCAGTTCTTC
V: TRBV4-2
D: NA
J: TRBJ2-1

CDR3: CASSRPSDSYNEQFF
DNA: TGTGCCAGCTCCCGTCCTTCGGACTCTTACAATGAGCAGTTCTTC
V: TRBV18
D: NA
J: TRBJ2-1

CDR3: CASSFAGSYEQYF
DNA: TGTGCCAGCAGTTTCGCAGGGTCGTACGAGCAGTACTTC
V: TRBV28
D: NA
J: TRBJ2-7

CDR3: CASSLQGNPKYEQYF
DNA: TGCGCCAGCAGCCTACAGGGGAATCCTAAGTACGAGCAGTACTTC
V: TRBV5-1
D: TRBD1
J: TRBJ2-7

CDR3: CASSRVGQGGELFF
DNA: TGTGCCAGCAGTCGAGTGGGGCAGGGCGGGGAGCTGTTTTTT
V: TRBV7-3
D: NA
J: TRBJ2-2

CDR3: CASSLGGTGYNSPLHF
DNA: TGTGCCAGCAGTTTGGGAGGGACAGGGTATAATTCACCCCTCCACTTT
V: TRBV28
D: TRBD1
J: TRBJ1-6

CDR3: CASSITSSTDTQYF
DNA: TGTGCCAGTAGTATCACTTCTAGCACAGATACGCAGTATTTT
V: TRBV19
D: NA
J: TRBJ2-3